This T cell receptor beta chain was retrieved from a study of CD8 T cells in Susac syndrome. Turning to the study itself: Patients with Susac syndrome who were sequenced included more than five with active disease and fewer than 10 in remission. Blood was drawn from patients with Susac syndrome. At that point, they were therapy-naive, on corticosteroids, or on intravenous immunoglobulin alone.

RNA totalling roughly 0.45 to 1 ug underwent reverse transcription with random hexamers. TCRdb reanalysed the immunoSEQ multiplex PCR reads using MiXCR and keeps one entry per CDR3 protein. The sample includes around 170,000 distinct CDR3 sequences, 90% to 95% of them seen just once. There are a few counts of this clonotype. TEMRA cells were FACS-enriched, and CD8+ and CD4+ T cells were isolated negatively. Germline V CDR1 and CDR2: MNHEY, SVGEGT. Trimming took 2 bases from V and 4 from J, leaving 2 bases between them. This CDR3 spans 11 amino acids. The sequencing sample was made of CD4+ T cells from PBMCs. The V call is TRBV6-2 or TRBV6-3, the J call TRBJ1-1; no firm D call. The TCR originated in a human donor with Susac syndrome. This CDR3 is CASSYPTEAFF. CDR3 bases: TGTGCCAGCAGTTACCCCACTGAAGCTTTCTTT.